One sample yielded the 15 T cell receptor beta chains listed below, sequenced in a study of T-cell reconstitution after alpha-beta-depleted transplantation in children (dated by TCRdb to the mid-2010s). What this sample's treatment or condition label stands for: allogeneic hematopoietic cell transplantation with graft depleted of TCRalphabeta T cells and CD19 B cells. Library construction relied on PCR. Sequencing was performed on an Illumina HiSeq 2500. To normalize quantification of the TCRbeta repertoire, the TCR libraries were built with molecular barcoding that relied on unique molecular identifiers. Using fastp trimming at Q25 and MiXCR clonotype assembly, TCRdb reanalyzed the public sequencing data and kept in-frame beta chains. Each record represents a unique CDR3 protein, reported with the most common genes and DNA among its rows. The sample table shows approximately 490,000 distinct CDR3 sequences, and roughly a tenth are seen once. The ten largest make up approximately 2% of the sample.

The sample in question was PBMCs, obtained before TCRalphabeta/CD19-depleted stem cell transplant. These receptors were obtained from a child aged 2-15 years with inherited bone marrow failure, due to receive a stem cell transplant.

This clonotype showed up many times. The chain employs TRBV9 and TRBJ2-3; tentatively, D is TRBD1 or TRBD2 (6 bases each). The germline V gene has CDR1 SGDLS and CDR2 YYNGEE. The CDR3 is 14 residues long. Trimming removed 5 bases at V and 0 bases at J, with 10 bases between. DNA for the CDR3: TGTGCCAGCAGTGTCGGGGGCAGCACAGATACGCAGTATTTT. Its protein product is CASSVGGSTDTQYF.

This clonotype was detected many times. This chain joins TRBV12-3 or TRBV12-4 and TRBJ2-7; D is unresolved. The V end lost 3 bases, the J end lost 4 bases, and 13 bases lay between the germline ends. This CDR3 has 14 residues. CDR3 sequence (DNA): TGTGCCAGCAGTTTGGGTAGGTGGGGTTACGAGCAGTACTTC. It specifies CASSLGRWGYEQYF.

This clonotype has ten or more counts. The CDR3 DNA reads TGCGCCAGCTCCCTCGACACGTCAGCCTACGAGCAGTACTTC. As protein: CASSLDTSAYEQYF. The chain recombines TRBV5-1 with TRBJ2-7; the D is unclear. V was clipped by 7 bases and J by 2 bases, with 16 bases between them. From germline, CDR1 is SGHRS and CDR2 YFSETQ. CDR3 length: 14 residues.

This clonotype showed up many times. The chain joins TRBV13 to TRBJ2-1, with 9 bases that match TRBD1. This CDR3 has 14 amino acids. CDR1 PRHDT and CDR2 FYEKMQ come from the germline V gene (reference sequence). V was pared by 3 bases and J by 8 bases, with 5 bases of the junction left unmatched. The CDR3 here is CASSFGTGGHEQFF. The CDR3 DNA sequence: TGTGCCAGCAGCTTCGGTACAGGGGGCCATGAGCAGTTCTTC. The full variable domain, rest sourced from reference TRBV13 and TRBJ2-1, is AAGVIQSPRHLIKEKRETATLKCYPIPRHDTVYWYQQGPGQDPQFLISFYEKMQSDKGSIPDRFSAQQFSDYHSELNMSSLELGDSALYFCASSFGTGGHEQFFGPGTRLTVL.

The chain is built from TRBV19 and TRBJ1-1; D not resolved. The V end was cut by 1 base, the J end by 3 bases, with 6 bases between. Germline V CDR1 and CDR2: LNHDA, SQIVND (reference sequence). CDR3 size: 13 residues. This CDR3 reads CASSIGSYTEAFF. For the CDR3, the DNA is TGTGCCAGTAGTATAGGGTCGTACACTGAAGCTTTCTTT. Looking up the rest from reference TRBV19 and TRBJ1-1 gives the full variable domain: DGGITQSPKYLFRKEGQNVTLSCEQNLNHDAMYWYRQDPGQGLRLIYYSQIVNDFQKGDIAEGYSVSREKKESFPLTVTSAQKNPTAFYLCASSIGSYTEAFFGQGTRLTVV.

This clonotype was seen a handful of times. The rearrangement joins TRBV20-1 to TRBJ2-7, with TRBD2 as a possible D gene (6 bases). Trimming took off 0 bases at V and 3 bases at J, with 12 bases between the two ends. This CDR3 is 14 amino acids long. Germline V gene lookup returns CDR1 DFQATT and CDR2 SNEGSKA (reference sequence). The CDR3 coding sequence is TGCAGTGCTAGAGATATGGGGGGAATCTACGAGCAGTACTTC. This translates into CSARDMGGIYEQYF.

Only a few counts were recorded for this clonotype. This rearrangement joins TRBV28 to TRBJ2-3; D not certain. Germline CDR1 reads MDHEN; CDR2 reads SYDVKM. There are 18 residues in the CDR3. The V end lost 6 bases, the J end lost 2 bases, and 24 bases lay between the germline ends. The CDR3 reads CASSSTRNLQRLTDTQYF. The CDR3 DNA is TGTGCCAGCAGCTCTACTCGAAACTTGCAGCGACTCACAGATACGCAGTATTTT.

This clonotype has a count of ten or more. The V gene is TRBV7-9, the J gene TRBJ2-3; 8 nucleotides align to TRBD1. This CDR3 has 14 residues. V shed 6 bases and J 4 bases; nucleotides not matched to a gene: 6. Per the germline V gene, CDR1 is SEHNR and CDR2 is FQNEAQ (reference sequence). The CDR3 sequence is CASRRQGRADTQYF. CDR3 in DNA: TGTGCCAGCAGGCGACAGGGGCGGGCAGATACGCAGTATTTT.

In its sample, this clonotype was seen many times. The genes are TRBV4-3 and TRBJ2-2, with 8 positions matching TRBD2. This CDR3 contains 15 residues. With V trimmed by 2 bases and J by 4 bases, 3 bases remained unmatched. Germline values: CDR1 LGHNA, CDR2 YSLEER. In nucleotides, the CDR3 is TGCGCCAGCAGCCAAAGGACTAGCCCCACCGGGGAGCTGTTTTTT. Its protein product is CASSQRTSPTGELFF.

The sample holds many counts of this clonotype. V usage is TRBV28 and J usage is TRBJ1-1; no clear D gene. The CDR3 totals 11 residues. The V and J ends lost 2 bases and 10 bases respectively, with 8 bases between them. Germline V gene data show CDR1 as MDHEN and CDR2 as SYDVKM. The CDR3 protein is CASSLSGRAFF. As DNA, the CDR3 is TGTGCCAGCAGTTTAAGTGGAAGAGCTTTCTTT.

This clonotype was observed a handful of times. The chain combines TRBV6-1 with TRBJ2-1; D is uncertain. Germline-derived CDR1 and CDR2 are MNHNS and SASEGT. With 6 bases removed from V and 5 bases from J, the gap between germline ends came to 17 bases. The CDR3 has 15 amino acids. CDR3 coding DNA: TGTGCCAGCAGCGACCTAGGTAGGGTACACAATGAGCAGTTCTTC. This sequence encodes CASSDLGRVHNEQFF.

There are many counts of this clonotype. The genes are TRBV23-1 and TRBJ2-1; perhaps TRBD2 as D (7 bases). TRBV23-1 is an ORF for which the function is uncertain. V lost 8 bases to trimming and J lost 4 bases, with 24 bases between them. This CDR3 has 17 amino acids. For the CDR3, the DNA is TGCGCCAGCTATAGGGGGGTACTAGCGAGCTATTACAATGAGCAGTTCTTC. Its protein product is CASYRGVLASYYNEQFF.

Many counts were recorded for this clonotype. The CDR3 bases are TGTGCCAGCAGCCCCCAAGGGGGACTAGGAAGCCCCATCTACGAGCAGTACTTC. Amino acid sequence: CASSPQGGLGSPIYEQYF. The V call is TRBV4-2, the J call TRBJ2-7, with TRBD2 identical over 8 bases. V lost 4 bases and J lost 3; bases outside the gene matches: 17. The CDR3 sequence is 18 residues long. Germline loops: CDR1 LGHNA, CDR2 YNFKEQ.

This clonotype was counted at least ten times. The CDR3 region has the DNA TGCAGTGCTCCGACTAGCGGGAGAGGTCCAGATACGCAGTATTTT. This gives the protein CSAPTSGRGPDTQYF. The chain uses TRBV20-1 and TRBJ2-3, with 12 bases fitting TRBD2. V trimming: 5 bases; J trimming: 4 bases; junction bases outside the gene matches: 7. Germline loops: CDR1 DFQATT, CDR2 SNEGSKA (reference sequence). This CDR3 has 15 residues.

This clonotype showed up just a few times. The J gene is TRBJ2-7, the V gene TRBV20-1, with D possibly called TRBD1 or TRBD2 (5 bases each). The ends were cut back, 4 bases at V and 2 bases at J, with 6 bases in the middle. The length of the CDR3 is 11 residues. CDR1 and CDR2 from the germline V gene are DFQATT and SNEGSKA (reference sequence). The CDR3 DNA sequence: TGCAGTGCTATGGGGGCCTACGAGCAGTACTTC. It encodes CSAMGAYEQYF.